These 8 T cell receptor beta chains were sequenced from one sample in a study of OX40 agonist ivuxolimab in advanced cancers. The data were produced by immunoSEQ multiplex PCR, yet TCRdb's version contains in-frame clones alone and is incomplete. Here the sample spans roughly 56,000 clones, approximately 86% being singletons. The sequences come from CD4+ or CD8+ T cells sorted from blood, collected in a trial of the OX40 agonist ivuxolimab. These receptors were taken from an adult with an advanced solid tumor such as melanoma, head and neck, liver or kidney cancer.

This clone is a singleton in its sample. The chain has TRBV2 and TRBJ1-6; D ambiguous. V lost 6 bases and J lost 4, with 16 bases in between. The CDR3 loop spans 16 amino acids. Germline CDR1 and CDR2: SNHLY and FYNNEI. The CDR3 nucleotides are TGTGCCAGCAGCGCCACTCCTCCTGATTATAATTCACCCCTCCACTTT. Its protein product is CASSATPPDYNSPLHF.

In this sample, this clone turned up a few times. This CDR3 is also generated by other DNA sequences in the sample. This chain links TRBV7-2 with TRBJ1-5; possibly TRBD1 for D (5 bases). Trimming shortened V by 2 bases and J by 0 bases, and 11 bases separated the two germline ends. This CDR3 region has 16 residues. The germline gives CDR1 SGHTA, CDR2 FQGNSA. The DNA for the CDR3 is TGTGCCAGCAGCTTAAGGCGGGGCGATAGCAATCAGCCCCAGCATTTT. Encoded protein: CASSLRRGDSNQPQHF.

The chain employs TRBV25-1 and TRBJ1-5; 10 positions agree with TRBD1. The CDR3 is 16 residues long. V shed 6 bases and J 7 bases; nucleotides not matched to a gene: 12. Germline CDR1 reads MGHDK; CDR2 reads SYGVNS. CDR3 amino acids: CASSRIFGTGVQPQHF. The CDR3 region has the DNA TGTGCCAGCAGCCGGATTTTTGGGACAGGGGTACAGCCCCAGCATTTT.

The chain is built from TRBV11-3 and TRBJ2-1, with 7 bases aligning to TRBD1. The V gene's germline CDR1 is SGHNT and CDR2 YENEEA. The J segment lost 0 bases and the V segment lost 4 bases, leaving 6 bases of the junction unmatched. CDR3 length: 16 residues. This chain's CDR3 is CASSWGQSSSYNEQFF. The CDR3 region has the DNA TGTGCCAGCAGCTGGGGACAGTCTAGCTCCTACAATGAGCAGTTCTTC. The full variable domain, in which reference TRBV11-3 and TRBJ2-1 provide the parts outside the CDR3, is EAGVVQSPRYKIIEKKQPVAFWCNPISGHNTLYWYLQNLGQGPELLIRYENEEAVDDSQLPKDRFSAERLKGVDSTLKIQPAELGDSAVYLCASSWGQSSSYNEQFFGPGTRLTVL.

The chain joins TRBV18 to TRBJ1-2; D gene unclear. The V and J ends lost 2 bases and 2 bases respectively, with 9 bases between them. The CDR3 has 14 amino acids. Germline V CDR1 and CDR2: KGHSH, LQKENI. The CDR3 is CASSPGGSNYGYTF. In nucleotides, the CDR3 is TGTGCCAGCTCACCAGGAGGGTCCAACTATGGCTACACCTTC.

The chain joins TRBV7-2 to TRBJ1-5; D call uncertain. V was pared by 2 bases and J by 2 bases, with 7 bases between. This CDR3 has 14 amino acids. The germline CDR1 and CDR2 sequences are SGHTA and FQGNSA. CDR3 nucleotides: TGTGCCAGCAGCTTATTAAGGGGCAATCAGCCCCAGCATTTT. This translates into CASSLLRGNQPQHF. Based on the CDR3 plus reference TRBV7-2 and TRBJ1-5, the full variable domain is GAGVSQSPSNKVTEKGKDVELRCDPISGHTALYWYRQSLGQGLEFLIYFQGNSAPDKSGLPSDRFSAERTGGSVSTLTIQRTQQEDSAVYLCASSLLRGNQPQHFGDGTRLSIL.

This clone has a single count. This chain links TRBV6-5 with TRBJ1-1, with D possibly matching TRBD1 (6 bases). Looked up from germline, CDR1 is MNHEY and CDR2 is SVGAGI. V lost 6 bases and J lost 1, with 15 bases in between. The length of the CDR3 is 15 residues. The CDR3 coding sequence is TGTGCCAGCAGCGGTTGGGAACAGGGGAACACTGAAGCTTTCTTT. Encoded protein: CASSGWEQGNTEAFF.

CDR3 sequence reads: CASSFSGGNGGYTF. The CDR3 DNA reads as TGTGCCAGCAGCTTTTCTGGAGGGAATGGTGGCTACACCTTC. The rearrangement joins TRBV7-3 to TRBJ1-2; D is unresolved. The germline V gene has CDR1 SGHTA and CDR2 FQGTGA. The CDR3 length is 14 residues. Trimming removed 3 bases at V and 7 bases at J, with 15 bases between.